These 19 T cell receptor beta chains were sequenced from one sample in a study of blood T cells in healthy people across ages. It was with a sample-barcoded 5' primer and a J-beta primer mix that a second PCR of roughly 7 to 11 cycles was run. TCRdb redid the calling of the 5' RACE reads with MiXCR, one entry per CDR3 protein. This table has around 970,000 distinct CDR3 sequences, roughly 50% appearing once. The sequenced sample consisted of blood. The receptors derive from a woman aged 55-70 years in good health.

This clonotype has only a few counts. This chain links TRBV27 with TRBJ2-1; D not resolved. Trimming removed 5 bases from V and 5 bases from J, with 10 bases in between. CDR1 and CDR2 (germline): MNHEY, SMNVEV (reference sequence). The CDR3 spans 13 residues. The DNA for the CDR3 is TGTGCCAGCAGTCCCCGACACAACAATGAGCAGTTCTTC. Its translation: CASSPRHNNEQFF.

This clonotype was observed a handful of times. The chain's CDR3 is CASSLATNRDRAGDEQFF. The CDR3 coding sequence is TGTGCCAGCAGCTTAGCCACAAACCGGGACAGGGCGGGGGATGAGCAGTTCTTC. V and J are TRBV7-9 and TRBJ2-1; 9 nucleotides align to TRBD1. The CDR3 runs to 18 residues. The germline V gene encodes CDR1 SEHNR and CDR2 FQNEAQ (reference sequence). The V segment lost 0 bases and the J segment 8 bases; nucleotides outside the gene matches: 14.

The table lists this clonotype with a few counts. CDR3 DNA: TGTGCCAGACAGCTTAGCACAGATACGCAGTATTTT. Translating it yields CARQLSTDTQYF. The chain uses TRBV2 and TRBJ2-3; D is undetermined. The V gene's germline CDR1 is SNHLY and CDR2 FYNNEI. V dropped 9 bases and J dropped 0 bases, with 7 bases sitting between them. This CDR3 has 12 residues.

CDR3 loop: CASSRRTGGAYGYTF. The CDR3 nucleotides are TGTGCCAGCAGTCGAAGGACAGGGGGCGCGTATGGCTACACCTTC. The genes are TRBV27 and TRBJ1-2; 11 bases align to TRBD1. There are 15 residues in the CDR3. Germline assignment: CDR1 MNHEY and CDR2 SMNVEV (reference sequence). The ends lost 5 bases at V and 5 bases at J; junction bases unmatched: 7.

In this sample, this clonotype turned up a few times. V and J are TRBV5-1 and TRBJ2-7; 10 bases match TRBD2. J lost 4 bases, V lost 0 bases, and 7 bases had no gene match. The CDR3 loop spans 16 amino acids. Germline V gives CDR1 SGHRS, CDR2 YFSETQ. The CDR3 DNA follows: TGCGCCAGCAGCTTGGTTAGCGGGAGGATCGGATACGAGCAGTACTTC. It is translated as CASSLVSGRIGYEQYF.

This chain links TRBV4-1 with TRBJ2-3; 8 nucleotides align to TRBD2. V was pared by 4 bases and J by 5 bases, with 11 bases of the junction left unmatched. Germline V gives CDR1 MGHRA, CDR2 YSYEKL. The CDR3 extends over 16 amino acids. The CDR3 nucleotides read TGCGCCAGCAGCCTTCCGGAGGTAGCGGGAAGAGATACGCAGTATTTT. It yields the protein CASSLPEVAGRDTQYF.

The chain has TRBV3-1 and TRBJ2-1; 7 bases fit TRBD2. V trimming: 4 bases; J trimming: 5 bases; junction bases outside the gene matches: 8. Germline V gene data show CDR1 as LGHDT and CDR2 as YNNKEL (reference sequence). The CDR3 consists of 15 residues. The CDR3 DNA follows: TGTGCCAGCAGCCCAGCGCTAGCGGCTAACAATGAGCAGTTCTTC. This translates into CASSPALAANNEQFF.

This chain joins TRBV27 and TRBJ1-5; TRBD1 matches at 8 bases. CDR1 and CDR2 (germline): MNHEY, SMNVEV (reference sequence). J lost 6 bases, V lost 4 bases, and 2 bases had no gene match. This CDR3 has 13 amino acids. CDR3 amino acids: CASSSQGAQPQHF. In nucleotides, the CDR3 is TGTGCCAGCAGTTCTCAGGGGGCTCAGCCCCAGCATTTT.

V usage is TRBV7-3 and J usage is TRBJ2-1; weak D call: TRBD2 (5 bases). Trimming stripped 4 bases from V and 1 base from J, with 11 bases between. Looked up from germline, CDR1 is SGHTA and CDR2 is FQGTGA. There are 15 residues in the CDR3. This CDR3 reads CASSSHSASYNEQFF. The DNA for the CDR3 is TGTGCCAGCAGCTCCCATAGCGCTTCCTACAATGAGCAGTTCTTC.

The rearrangement joins TRBV4-1 to TRBJ2-7; D remains unclear. V lost 1 base to trimming and J lost 2 bases, with 9 bases between them. The germline V gene encodes CDR1 MGHRA and CDR2 YSYEKL. The CDR3 sequence is 14 residues long. The CDR3, as DNA: TGCGCCAGCAGCCAAGTCACGTCGGCCTACGAGCAGTACTTC. Protein product: CASSQVTSAYEQYF.

The rearrangement uses TRBV25-1 and TRBJ1-6, with 7 bases lining up with TRBD1. J was trimmed by 7 bases and V by 6 bases; bases with no gene match: 6. CDR3 length: 14 residues. CDR1 MGHDK and CDR2 SYGVNS come from the germline V gene. The CDR3 bases are TGTGCCAGCAGACAGACAGGGTACAATTCACCCCTCCACTTT. This codes for CASRQTGYNSPLHF. Complete variable domain (other parts from reference TRBV25-1 and TRBJ1-6): EADIYQTPRYLVIGTGKKITLECSQTMGHDKMYWYQQDPGMELHLIHYSYGVNSTEKGDLSSESTVSRIRTEHFPLTLESARPSHTSQYLCASRQTGYNSPLHFGNGTRLTVT.

The V and J genes are TRBV5-1 and TRBJ2-1; 9 bases line up with TRBD2. This CDR3 comprises 15 residues. V lost 6 bases and J lost 6; bases outside the gene matches: 10. Germline lookup yields CDR1 SGHRS and CDR2 YFSETQ. CDR3 DNA: TGCGCCAGCACCTTCCTAGCGGGATTACTCAATGAGCAGTTCTTC. It translates to CASTFLAGLLNEQFF.

This clonotype is categorized as medium-sized. This may stem from a read error, because a much larger clone lies one nucleotide away. CDR3 sequence (DNA): TGTGCCAGCAGTGCGACTAGCGCCGGTGAGCAGTACTTC. This encodes CASSATSAGEQYF. This sequence joins TRBV27 and TRBJ2-5, with 8 bases fitting TRBD2. The CDR3 loop spans 13 amino acids. Germline trimming cut 5 bases from V and 11 bases from J; bases unmatched to any gene: 10. From germline, CDR1 is MNHEY and CDR2 SMNVEV (reference sequence).

V gene TRBV20-1 combines with J gene TRBJ2-5; 14 bases are shared with TRBD2. Germline CDR1 and CDR2: DFQATT and SNEGSKA (reference sequence). This CDR3 comprises 14 residues. V gave up 8 bases and J gave up 11 bases; unmatched junction bases: 13. For the CDR3, the DNA is TGCAGTCCACGGACTAGCGGGAGGAACAATGAGCAGTACTTC. This sequence encodes CSPRTSGRNNEQYF.

This clonotype was detected only a few times. The chain is built from TRBV2 and TRBJ2-7, with 9 nucleotides matching TRBD1. The V gene end was trimmed by 7 bases and the J gene end by 12 bases; junction bases not matched to a gene: 13. CDR1 and CDR2 (germline): SNHLY, FYNNEI. CDR3 length: 13 residues. CDR3 sequence: CASIAGTGKVAYF. The CDR3 DNA reads TGTGCCAGCATTGCCGGGACAGGGAAGGTAGCGTACTTC.

The V gene is TRBV6-1, the J gene TRBJ1-4; no clear D gene. The CDR3 runs 13 residues. V lost 2 bases and J lost 8, with 9 bases in between. Germline lookup yields CDR1 MNHNS and CDR2 SASEGT. CDR3 region: CASSEWDKEKLFF. In DNA form, the CDR3 reads TGTGCCAGCAGTGAATGGGATAAAGAAAAACTGTTTTTT.

The rearrangement joins TRBV20-1 to TRBJ1-2, with D possibly matching TRBD1 (5 bases). V lost 4 bases to trimming and J lost 7 bases, with 10 bases between them. CDR1 is DFQATT and CDR2 is SNEGSKA in the germline V gene (reference sequence). The CDR3 has 11 residues. CDR3 protein: CSATQQVGYTF. As DNA, the CDR3 is TGCAGTGCTACCCAACAGGTTGGCTACACCTTC.

This clonotype was seen a few times. In nucleotides, the CDR3 is TGTGCCAGCAGCTTAGCAATCGGATACGAGCAGTACTTC. It specifies CASSLAIGYEQYF. The rearrangement links TRBV7-2 to TRBJ2-5; D gene unclear. The assigned J gene may be wrong: the sequence end matches TRBJ2-7 better. The CDR3 sequence is 13 residues long. Germline V lookup: CDR1 SGHTA, CDR2 FQGNSA.

There are a few counts of this clonotype. The chain joins TRBV20-1 to TRBJ1-5; D remains ambiguous. The length of the CDR3 is 15 residues. V shed 3 bases and J shed 5 bases, with 17 bases lying between them. Germline-derived CDR1 and CDR2 are DFQATT and SNEGSKA (reference sequence). The CDR3 sequence: CSASSVQDFHQPQHF. The DNA for the CDR3 is TGCAGTGCTAGTTCTGTCCAGGACTTCCATCAGCCCCAGCATTTT.